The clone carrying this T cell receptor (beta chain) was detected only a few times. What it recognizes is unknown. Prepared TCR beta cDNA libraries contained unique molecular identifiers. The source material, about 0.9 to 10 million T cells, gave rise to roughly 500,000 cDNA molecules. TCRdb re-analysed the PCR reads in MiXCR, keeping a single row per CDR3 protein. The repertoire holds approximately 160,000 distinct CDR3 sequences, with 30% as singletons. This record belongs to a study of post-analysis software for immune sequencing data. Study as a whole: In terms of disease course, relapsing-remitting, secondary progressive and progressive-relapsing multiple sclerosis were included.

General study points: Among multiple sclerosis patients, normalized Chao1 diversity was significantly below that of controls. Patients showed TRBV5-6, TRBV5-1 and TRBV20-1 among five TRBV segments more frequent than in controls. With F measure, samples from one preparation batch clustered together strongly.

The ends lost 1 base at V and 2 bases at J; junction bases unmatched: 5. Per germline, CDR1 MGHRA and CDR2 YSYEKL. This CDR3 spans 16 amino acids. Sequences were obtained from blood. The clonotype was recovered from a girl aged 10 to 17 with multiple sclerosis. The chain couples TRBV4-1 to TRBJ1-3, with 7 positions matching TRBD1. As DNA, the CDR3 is TGCGCCAGCAGCCAAGGGAACCAGGGGGCTGGAAACACCATATATTTT. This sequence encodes CASSQGNQGAGNTIYF.